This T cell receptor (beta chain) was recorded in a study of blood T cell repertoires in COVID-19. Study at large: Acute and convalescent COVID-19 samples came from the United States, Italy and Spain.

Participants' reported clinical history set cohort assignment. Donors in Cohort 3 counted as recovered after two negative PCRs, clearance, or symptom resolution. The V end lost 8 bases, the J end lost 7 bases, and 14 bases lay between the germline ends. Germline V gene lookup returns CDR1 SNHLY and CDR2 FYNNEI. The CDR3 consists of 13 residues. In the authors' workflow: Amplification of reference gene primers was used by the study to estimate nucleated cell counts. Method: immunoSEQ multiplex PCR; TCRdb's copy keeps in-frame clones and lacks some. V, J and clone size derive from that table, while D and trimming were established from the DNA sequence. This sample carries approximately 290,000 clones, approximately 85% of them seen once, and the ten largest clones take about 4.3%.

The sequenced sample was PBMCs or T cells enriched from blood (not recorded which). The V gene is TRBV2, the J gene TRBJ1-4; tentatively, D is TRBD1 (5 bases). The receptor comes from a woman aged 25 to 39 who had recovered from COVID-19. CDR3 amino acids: CASLGQGGEKLFF. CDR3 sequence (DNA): TGTGCCAGCCTCGGCCAGGGAGGTGAAAAACTGTTTTTT.